What follows are 23 T cell receptor beta chains derived from one specimen sequenced in a study of blood T cell repertoires in COVID-19. Assay: immunoSEQ multiplex PCR; the TCRdb copy retains only in-frame clones and omits some. Among 250,000 to 300,000 clones listed, 80% to 90% were seen once. Sequencing was carried out using peripheral blood. All receptors come from a woman aged 70-85 years with COVID-19, enrolled during active disease.

This chain joins TRBV5-1 and TRBJ2-6, with a tentative D call TRBD1 (6 bases). The CDR3 sequence is 15 residues long. Germline loops: CDR1 SGHRS, CDR2 YFSETQ. Trimming took off 3 bases at V and 0 bases at J, with 7 bases between the two ends. CDR3 DNA: TGCGCCAGCAGCTCCAGGGGCTCTGGGGCCAACGTCCTGACTTTC. Encoded protein: CASSSRGSGANVLTF.

The genes are TRBV3-1 (or the pseudogene TRBV3-2) and TRBJ1-6; TRBD1 matches at 8 bases. CDR3 length: 16 amino acids. V lost 2 bases, J lost 7 bases, and 7 bases stayed unmatched. CDR1 is LGHDT, CDR2 YNNKEL, per germline (reference sequence). CDR3 DNA sequence: TGTGCCAGCAGCCAACTCTATGGACAGGGCAATTCACCCCTCCACTTT. This codes for CASSQLYGQGNSPLHF.

The chain couples TRBV11-2 to TRBJ2-5; 8 nucleotides agree with TRBD2. Germline lookup yields CDR1 SGHAT and CDR2 FQNNGV. This CDR3 spans 14 amino acids. V gave up 3 bases and J gave up 9 bases; unmatched junction bases: 9. CDR3 DNA: TGTGCCAGCAGCTTGTTTCTAGCGGGTAGCGCCCAGTACTTC. This codes for CASSLFLAGSAQYF.

This chain connects TRBV5-4 to TRBJ2-7; D remains ambiguous. Germline lookup yields CDR1 SGHNT and CDR2 YYREEE (reference sequence). V dropped 3 bases and J dropped 4 bases, with 14 bases sitting between them. The CDR3 totals 14 residues. The CDR3 nucleotides are TGTGCCAGCAGCTCCCCTCAGGTTACATACGAGCAGTACTTC. Protein: CASSSPQVTYEQYF.

The rearrangement joins TRBV4-3 to TRBJ2-2; 9 nucleotides line up with TRBD2. Germline CDR1 LGHNA, CDR2 YSLEER. J lost 3 bases, V lost 2 bases, and 4 bases had no gene match. This CDR3 spans 16 amino acids. The CDR3 loop is CASSQIAGEDTGELFF. In DNA form, the CDR3 reads TGCGCCAGCAGCCAAATAGCGGGAGAGGACACCGGGGAGCTGTTTTTT.

This chain joins TRBV3-1 (or the pseudogene TRBV3-2) and TRBJ2-2; D remains unclear. The CDR3 has 11 amino acids. The germline V gene encodes CDR1 LGHDT and CDR2 YNNKEL (reference sequence). Deletions cut 6 bases from V and 6 bases from J, with 5 bases between. The CDR3 DNA follows: TGTGCCAGCAGGCACTCCGGGGAGCTGTTTTTT. Protein: CASRHSGELFF.

V and J are TRBV11-3 and TRBJ2-3; D is ambiguous. Germline V gene sequence: CDR1 SGHNT, CDR2 YENEEA. The CDR3 runs 13 residues. Trimming removed 4 bases from V and 2 bases from J, with 7 bases in between. The CDR3 region has the DNA TGTGCCAGCAGCTCTAGACCCACAGATACGCAGTATTTT. Translating it yields CASSSRPTDTQYF. Filled out from reference TRBV11-3 and TRBJ2-3, the complete variable domain reads EAGVVQSPRYKIIEKKQPVAFWCNPISGHNTLYWYLQNLGQGPELLIRYENEEAVDDSQLPKDRFSAERLKGVDSTLKIQPAELGDSAVYLCASSSRPTDTQYFGPGTRLTVL.

The chain links TRBV9 to TRBJ1-4, with D unresolved. The germline V gene encodes CDR1 SGDLS and CDR2 YYNGEE. This CDR3 has 15 amino acids. Deletions cut 4 bases from V and 6 bases from J, with 16 bases between. The CDR3 coding sequence is TGTGCCAGCAGCCTTACAGCCACCCCGGATGAAAAACTGTTTTTT. It is translated as CASSLTATPDEKLFF.

This chain links TRBV7-9 with TRBJ2-7; no reliable D call. The germline V gene has CDR1 SEHNR and CDR2 FQNEAQ (reference sequence). V lost 5 bases and J 0 bases, leaving 11 bases between the germline ends. The CDR3 runs 14 residues. The chain's CDR3 is CASSAGPSSYEQYF. The DNA for the CDR3 is TGTGCCAGCAGCGCAGGTCCGAGCTCCTACGAGCAGTACTTC.

The CDR3 coding sequence is TGTGCCAGCAGCAGGACAGGGACCACTGGTGACTATGGCTACACCTTC. Translated, it gives CASSRTGTTGDYGYTF. The V and J genes are TRBV7-9 and TRBJ1-2; 8 bases fit TRBD1. The CDR3 has 16 amino acids. The germline V gene encodes CDR1 SEHNR and CDR2 FQNEAQ (reference sequence). J was trimmed by 3 bases and V by 5 bases; bases with no gene match: 11.

This chain links TRBV6-5 with TRBJ2-5, with 7 bases that match TRBD1. J was trimmed by 2 bases and V by 9 bases; bases with no gene match: 12. The CDR3 contains 15 residues. CDR1 and CDR2 (germline): MNHEY, SVGAGI. The CDR3 DNA reads TGTGCCAGTAACCGGGACAGCAATCGACAAGAGACCCAGTACTTC. Translated: CASNRDSNRQETQYF.

This clone was detected once. The chain couples TRBV28 to TRBJ2-3, with 12 bases aligning to TRBD2. CDR1 MDHEN and CDR2 SYDVKM come from the germline V gene. The CDR3 has 17 residues. The junction had 15 bases not matched to a gene; V was cut back by 10 bases and J by 4 bases. The CDR3 DNA follows: TGTGCCACCATACCGGCTAGCGGGAGGGGGGTGGCAGATACGCAGTATTTT. Protein sequence: CATIPASGRGVADTQYF.

V usage is TRBV5-1 and J usage is TRBJ2-1; D uncertain. The ends were cut back, 1 base at V and 6 bases at J, with 14 bases in the middle. Germline lookup yields CDR1 SGHRS and CDR2 YFSETQ. The CDR3 runs 15 residues. The CDR3 sequence: CASSLNSRFFNEQFF. The CDR3 DNA sequence: TGCGCCAGCAGCTTGAATAGTCGCTTCTTCAATGAGCAGTTCTTC.

This clone showed up many times. V is TRBV19 and J is TRBJ2-1, with D possibly TRBD1 on 6 matching bases. The CDR3 covers 14 residues. The ends were cut back, 3 bases at V and 8 bases at J, with 14 bases in the middle. Germline V gives CDR1 LNHDA, CDR2 SQIVND (reference sequence). In nucleotides, the CDR3 is TGTGCCAGTAGTATGGGTACAGGGTATGATGAGCAGTTCTTC. Translating gives CASSMGTGYDEQFF. Supplemented by reference TRBV19 and TRBJ2-1, the full variable domain reads DGGITQSPKYLFRKEGQNVTLSCEQNLNHDAMYWYRQDPGQGLRLIYYSQIVNDFQKGDIAEGYSVSREKKESFPLTVTSAQKNPTAFYLCASSMGTGYDEQFFGPGTRLTVL.

The V call is TRBV7-3, the J call TRBJ2-1, with 8 nucleotides matching TRBD2. V shed 5 bases, J shed 8 bases, and the junction held 11 bases outside the gene matches. The CDR3 contains 15 residues. Looked up from germline, CDR1 is SGHTA and CDR2 is FQGTGA. The CDR3, as DNA: TGTGCCAGCAGCCGGAGTGCGGGACTAGACTATGAGCAGTTCTTC. Translation: CASSRSAGLDYEQFF.

This chain joins TRBV30 and TRBJ2-5, with TRBD2 matching 7 bases. With 2 bases clipped from V and 5 bases from J, the junction kept 5 bases outside the gene matches. Per germline, CDR1 GTSNPN and CDR2 SVGIG (reference sequence). The CDR3 runs to 13 residues. The CDR3 DNA reads as TGTGCCTGGAGTAGCGGGACCCAGGAGACCCAGTACTTC. Protein sequence: CAWSSGTQETQYF.

The chain uses TRBV5-1 and TRBJ2-2; TRBD2 might be the D (6 bases). The CDR3 spans 16 residues. Looked up from germline, CDR1 is SGHRS and CDR2 is YFSETQ. Trimming shortened V by 4 bases and J by 4 bases, and 17 bases separated the two germline ends. The CDR3 here is CASSHSMGLSTGELFF. The CDR3 region has the DNA TGCGCCAGCAGCCACTCGATGGGACTGAGCACCGGGGAGCTGTTTTTT.

This chain joins TRBV7-2 and TRBJ2-5, with TRBD2 as a possible D gene (7 bases). CDR3 length: 14 amino acids. V gave up 7 bases and J gave up 5 bases, with 17 bases separating them. Germline CDR1 reads SGHTA; CDR2 reads FQGNSA. This CDR3 reads CASIRGGGLETQYF. The CDR3 DNA sequence: TGTGCCAGCATAAGAGGGGGGGGGCTGGAGACCCAGTACTTC.

The chain employs TRBV7-3 and TRBJ2-6; 8 nucleotides align to TRBD2. J was trimmed by 4 bases and V by 5 bases; bases with no gene match: 7. CDR1 SGHTA and CDR2 FQGTGA come from the germline V gene. The CDR3 has 16 amino acids. CDR3: CASSPPGRAGANVLTF. The CDR3 coding sequence is TGTGCCAGCAGCCCCCCCGGGAGGGCCGGGGCCAACGTCCTGACTTTC.

This clone appeared a single time. The chain uses TRBV7-9 and TRBJ2-6; a weak D match, TRBD1 (5 bases). The CDR3 extends over 15 amino acids. Germline CDR1 SEHNR, CDR2 FQNEAQ (reference sequence). V dropped 1 base and J dropped 2 bases, with 6 bases sitting between them. CDR3 loop: CASSLEGTGANVLTF. The CDR3 region has the DNA TGTGCCAGCAGCTTAGAGGGGACTGGGGCCAACGTCCTGACTTTC.

Only one count was recorded for this clone. In DNA, the CDR3 is TGTGCCAGCAGCTTAACCCCCCGGACAGTCTACGGAAGTAACTATGGCTACACCTTC. Amino acid sequence: CASSLTPRTVYGSNYGYTF. This sequence joins TRBV7-2 and TRBJ1-2, with D possibly TRBD1 on 6 matching bases. Germline CDR1 reads SGHTA; CDR2 reads FQGNSA. The V end lost 2 bases, the J end lost 1 base, and 23 bases lay between the germline ends. The CDR3 sequence is 19 residues long. Variable domain in full (rest from reference TRBV7-2 and TRBJ1-2): GAGVSQSPSNKVTEKGKDVELRCDPISGHTALYWYRQSLGQGLEFLIYFQGNSAPDKSGLPSDRFSAERTGGSVSTLTIQRTQQEDSAVYLCASSLTPRTVYGSNYGYTFGSGTRLTVV.

The CDR3 coding sequence is TGTGCCAGCAGCTCCAAACCGGGACAGGGATCCGAGCAGTACTTC. Translation: CASSSKPGQGSEQYF. The chain uses TRBV11-2 and TRBJ2-7, with 9 positions matching TRBD1. The CDR3 is 15 residues long. The germline V gene has CDR1 SGHAT and CDR2 FQNNGV. V dropped 4 bases and J dropped 6; count of bases not matched to a gene: 10.

The gene calls are TRBV4-1 and TRBJ2-5, with 14 bases fitting TRBD2. Germline V CDR1 and CDR2: MGHRA, YSYEKL. Unmatched junction bases numbered 5, after V lost 3 bases and J lost 5 bases. The length of the CDR3 is 16 residues. CDR3 in DNA: TGCGCCAGCAGCCAGGCCGGACTAGCGGGAGGTGAGACCCAGTACTTC. Encoded protein: CASSQAGLAGGETQYF.